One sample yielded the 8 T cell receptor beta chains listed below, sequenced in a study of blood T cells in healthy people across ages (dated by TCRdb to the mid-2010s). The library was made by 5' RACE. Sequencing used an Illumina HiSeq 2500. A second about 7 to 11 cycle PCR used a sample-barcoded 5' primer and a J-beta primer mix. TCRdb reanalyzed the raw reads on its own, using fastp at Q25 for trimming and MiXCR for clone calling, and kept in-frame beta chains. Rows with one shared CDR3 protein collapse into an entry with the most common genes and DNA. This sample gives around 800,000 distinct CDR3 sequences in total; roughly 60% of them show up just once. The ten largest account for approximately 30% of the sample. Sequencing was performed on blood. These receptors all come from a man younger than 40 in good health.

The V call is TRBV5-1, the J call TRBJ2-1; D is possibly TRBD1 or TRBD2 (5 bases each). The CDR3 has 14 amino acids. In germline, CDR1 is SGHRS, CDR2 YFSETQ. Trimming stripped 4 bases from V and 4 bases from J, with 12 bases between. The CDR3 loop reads CASSQRDGYNEQFF. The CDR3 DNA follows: TGCGCCAGCAGCCAAAGGGACGGGTACAATGAGCAGTTCTTC.

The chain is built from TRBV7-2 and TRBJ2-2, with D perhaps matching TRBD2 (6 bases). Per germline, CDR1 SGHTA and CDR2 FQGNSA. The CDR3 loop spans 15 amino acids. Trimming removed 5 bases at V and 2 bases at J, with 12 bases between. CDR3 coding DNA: TGTGCCAGCAGCCAGACTAGAGACAACACCGGGGAGCTGTTTTTT. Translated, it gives CASSQTRDNTGELFF. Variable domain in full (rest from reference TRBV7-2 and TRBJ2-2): GAGVSQSPSNKVTEKGKDVELRCDPISGHTALYWYRQSLGQGLEFLIYFQGNSAPDKSGLPSDRFSAERTGGSVSTLTIQRTQQEDSAVYLCASSQTRDNTGELFFGEGSRLTVL.

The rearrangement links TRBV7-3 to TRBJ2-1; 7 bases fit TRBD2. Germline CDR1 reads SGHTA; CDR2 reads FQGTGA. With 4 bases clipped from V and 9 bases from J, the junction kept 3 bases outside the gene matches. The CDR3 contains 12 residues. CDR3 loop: CASSSGEGEQFF. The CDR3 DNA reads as TGTGCCAGCAGCTCGGGGGAGGGTGAGCAGTTCTTC.

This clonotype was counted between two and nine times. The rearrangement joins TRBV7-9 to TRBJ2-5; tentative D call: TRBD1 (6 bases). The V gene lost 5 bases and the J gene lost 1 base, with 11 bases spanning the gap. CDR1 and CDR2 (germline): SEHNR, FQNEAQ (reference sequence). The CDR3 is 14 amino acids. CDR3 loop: CASSLPDSQETQYF. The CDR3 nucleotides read TGTGCCAGCAGCCTCCCGGACAGCCAAGAGACCCAGTACTTC.

The CDR3 DNA sequence: TGTGCCAGCAGTGAAGCGGGCGTCCAGGGGGCCTACGAGCAGTACTTC. It translates to CASSEAGVQGAYEQYF. The V gene is TRBV2, the J gene TRBJ2-7; TRBD1 matches at 7 bases. Trimming cost V 0 bases and J 2 bases; bases outside gene matches: 7. CDR3 length equals 16 residues. Germline V lookup: CDR1 SNHLY, CDR2 FYNNEI.

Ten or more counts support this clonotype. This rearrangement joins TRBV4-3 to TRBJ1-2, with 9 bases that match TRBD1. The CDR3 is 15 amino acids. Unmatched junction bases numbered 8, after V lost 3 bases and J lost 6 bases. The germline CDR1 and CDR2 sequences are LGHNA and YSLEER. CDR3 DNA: TGCGCCAGCAGCCACAATACAGGGGGCGAAAATGGCTACACCTTC. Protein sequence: CASSHNTGGENGYTF.

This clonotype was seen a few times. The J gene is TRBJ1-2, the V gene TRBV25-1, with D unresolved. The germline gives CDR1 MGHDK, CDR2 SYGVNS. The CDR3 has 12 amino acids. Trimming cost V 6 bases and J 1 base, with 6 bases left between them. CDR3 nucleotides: TGTGCCAGCAGGGGCGATAACTATGGCTACACCTTC. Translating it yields CASRGDNYGYTF.

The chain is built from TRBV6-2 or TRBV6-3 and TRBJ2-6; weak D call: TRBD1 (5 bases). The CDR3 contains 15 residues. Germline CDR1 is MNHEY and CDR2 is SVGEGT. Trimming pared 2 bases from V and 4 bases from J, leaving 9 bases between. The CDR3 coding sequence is TGTGCCAGCAGTTACAGGGGTGACGGGGCCAACGTCCTGACTTTC. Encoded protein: CASSYRGDGANVLTF.